The T cell receptor (beta chain) described here comes from a study of CD4 and CD8 cells across lung adenocarcinoma regions. CDR3 size: 18 residues. In germline, CDR1 is MGHRA, CDR2 YSYEKL. MiXCR, applied by TCRdb to the PCR reads, yields one record per CDR3 protein. The sample has roughly 17,000 distinct CDR3 sequences; just under 55% are singletons. Samples came from patients with localized non-small cell lung adenocarcinoma. The sequencing sample was made of CD8+ T cells from the center of a lung tumor. The chain has TRBV4-1 and TRBJ2-3, with TRBD2 matching 8 bases. Near its end, the DNA agrees better with TRBJ2-7, so the J call may be wrong. This receptor was obtained from a female donor with lung adenocarcinoma. The CD4 and CD8 labels of this study may be unreliable. The CDR3 protein is CASSQADGGVGTKDTQYF. CDR3 nucleotide sequence: TGCGCCAGCAGCCAAGCAGACGGGGGGGTGGGAACCAAAGATACGCAGTACTTC.